The T cell receptor beta chain under discussion was sequenced for a study of prognosis after radiotherapy for stage I lung cancer. At the level of the study: Patients numbered about a dozen men and over 5 women, aged about 53 to 90 with a median of roughly 70 years. Whole-study findings and limits: Nobody established whether the expanded TCR clones were specific to the tumor.

V was cut by 4 bases and J by 2 bases, with 11 bases left in between. Germline V lookup: CDR1 DFQATT, CDR2 SNEGSKA (reference sequence). This CDR3 region has 14 residues. The authors drew around 6.2 milliliters of peripheral blood at each of two time points. Genomic DNA was subjected to two-round multiplex PCR for amplification of TCR beta CDR3. Specific primers for each TRBV and TRBJ gene were what first-round PCR used. The authors ran second-round PCR with universal primers. TCRdb processed the multiplex PCR reads anew with MiXCR; each CDR3 protein has one entry. Of around 59,000 distinct CDR3 sequences in the sample, more than 25% were seen once. Many counts were recorded for this clonotype. Its antigen is currently unknown.

The source is a donor over 45 with non-small cell lung cancer. The chain has TRBV20-1 and TRBJ2-2, with unresolved D. This sample comprised PBMCs, obtained before or after stereotactic body radiation therapy (not recorded which). The CDR3 loop reads CSATRTENTGELFF. Written as DNA, the CDR3 is TGCAGTGCTACAAGGACCGAAAACACCGGGGAGCTGTTTTTT.